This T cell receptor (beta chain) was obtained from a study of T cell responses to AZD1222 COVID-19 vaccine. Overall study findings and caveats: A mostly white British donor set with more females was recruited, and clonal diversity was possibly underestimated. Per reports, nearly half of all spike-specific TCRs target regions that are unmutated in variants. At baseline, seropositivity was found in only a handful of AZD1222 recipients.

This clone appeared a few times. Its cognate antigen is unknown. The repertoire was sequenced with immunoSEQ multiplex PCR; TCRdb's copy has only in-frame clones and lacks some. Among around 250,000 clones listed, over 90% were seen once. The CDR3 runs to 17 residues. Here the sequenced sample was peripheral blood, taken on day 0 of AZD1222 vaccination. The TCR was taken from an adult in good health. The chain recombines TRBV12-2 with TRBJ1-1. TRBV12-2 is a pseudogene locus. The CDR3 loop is CARLLVRRGPTNTEAFF. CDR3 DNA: TGTGCAAGACTGTTAGTCCGACGGGGACCTACGAACACTGAAGCTTTCTTT.